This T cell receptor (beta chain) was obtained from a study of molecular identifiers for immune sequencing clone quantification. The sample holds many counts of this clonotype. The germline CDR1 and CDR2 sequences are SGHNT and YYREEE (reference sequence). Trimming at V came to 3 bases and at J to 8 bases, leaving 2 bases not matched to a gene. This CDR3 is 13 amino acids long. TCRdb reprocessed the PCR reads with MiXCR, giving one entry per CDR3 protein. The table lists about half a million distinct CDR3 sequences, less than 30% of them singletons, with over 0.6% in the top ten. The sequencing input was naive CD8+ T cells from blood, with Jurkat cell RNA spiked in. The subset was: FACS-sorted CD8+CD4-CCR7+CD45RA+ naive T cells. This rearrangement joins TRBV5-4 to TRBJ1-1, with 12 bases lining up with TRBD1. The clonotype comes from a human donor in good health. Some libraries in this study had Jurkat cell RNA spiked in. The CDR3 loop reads CASSSGTGGEAFF. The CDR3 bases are TGTGCCAGCAGCTCCGGGACAGGGGGCGAAGCTTTCTTT.